Sequencing of this T cell receptor beta chain was carried out in a study of blood T cell repertoires in COVID-19 (TCRdb year 2020). In the study overall: Samples from collaborators originated in the United States, Italy and Spain and spanned both the acute and convalescent phases of COVID-19. The material from the prospective study consisted of cDNA or gDNA derived from T cells, B-cell-depleted T cells, or PBMCs. Where available, HLA class I and class II types were taken from metadata supplied by the sample provider and were not determined by assay-based typing. A freely available public database, intended as a resource for researchers studying the immune response to SARS-CoV-2, is where the repertoires were released. Deeply sampled blood TCRbeta repertoires from subjects exposed to, actively infected with, or recovered from COVID-19 were included in the dataset. Samples came from the ongoing ImmuneRACE study (first 160 participants) plus 1,254 subjects from 6 global collaborators. A de-identified subject ID, COVID-19 status, age in years and sex were almost always included in the sample metadata. What the study reported, not specific to this receptor: Clinical and demographic metadata were provided uncurated, with the amount varying by source and participant.

One collaborating source in Seattle enrolled patients during active infection and followed them longitudinally through the course of disease. Whole blood was collected in K2EDTA tubes by collaborating institutions according to the institutions' own protocols. For TCRbeta analysis, collaborator samples were shipped as frozen whole blood, as isolated PBMCs, or as DNA extracted from either sample type. Comment on this clone: No cognate antigen has been identified for it. No base quality values were provided; no much bigger clone lies one nucleotide off.

The immunoSEQ Assay, a bias-controlled multiplex PCR, was used to amplify TCRbeta CDR3 regions from genomic DNA. In the original analysis: The number of nucleated cells in each sample was estimated by amplification of reference gene primers within the assay. To quantify the absolute abundance of each unique TCRbeta CDR3 rearrangement, sequence reads were collapsed and filtered. For each sample, productive Simpson clonality was calculated as the square root of Simpson's diversity index over productive rearrangements. Here the immuneACCESS table is served through TCRdb, limited to in-frame sequences with V and J called. Missing clones are a known gap in these copies; in checked studies unresolved V genes cover under half, and the rest lacks a known reason. D and trimming come from the DNA, and the V and J calls and clone size come from that table. This sample comprises over 60,000 clones, 83% of them detected only once. The leading ten clones occupy 10% of the sample.

Ends trimmed: V by 0 bases, J by 7 bases; bases unmatched to a gene: 9. The germline V gene (reference sequence) gives CDR1 as GTSNPN and CDR2 as SVGIG. From cysteine to phenylalanine, the CDR3 is 16 amino acids long. Only the CDR3 DNA is retained, 48 bases long and in frame from the first base. This TCR derives from a man aged 50-59 years with COVID-19, enrolled during active disease. The sample comprised peripheral blood. Rearrangement joined TRBV30 to TRBJ1-6; TRBD1 aligns with 7 central bases. The CDR3 has the sequence CAWSVKGGQRNSPLHF. The DNA reads TGTGCCTGGAGTGTAAAAGGGGGACAGAGAAATTCACCCCTCCACTTT.